This T cell receptor beta chain comes out of a study of blood T cell repertoires in COVID-19. Looking at the study overall: From the United States, Italy and Spain came samples of acute and convalescent COVID-19.

The Seattle site enrolled patients during active infection and followed them longitudinally. In the authors' workflow: For nucleated cells, counts were estimated from reference gene primer amplification. TCRdb keeps only in-frame clones here, not all; method: immunoSEQ multiplex PCR. The DNA was the basis for D and trimming; V, J and clone size are from that table. The sample lists roughly 150,000 clones, over 85% occurring once. Looked up from germline, CDR1 is MNHEY and CDR2 is SMNVEV (reference sequence). The CDR3 totals 14 residues. Trimming took 5 bases from V and 6 from J; bases not matched to a gene: 8.

The TCR comes from a woman aged 60-75 years with COVID-19, enrolled during active disease. The chain joins TRBV27 to TRBJ1-2, with TRBD1 matching 8 bases. Sequencing input: peripheral blood. In DNA, the CDR3 is TGTGCCAGCAGTAAACGGGACAGGAGAAATGGCTACACCTTC. It translates to CASSKRDRRNGYTF.